The source of this T cell receptor beta chain is a study of human T cells and chemical hapten exposure. In TCRdb, the RACE reads were re-called with MiXCR into one record per CDR3 protein. The sample contains around 120,000 distinct CDR3 sequences, 13% of which appear only once. V lost 0 bases and J 10 bases, leaving 13 bases between the germline ends. The CDR3 has 15 amino acids. Germline V lookup: CDR1 LNHNV, CDR2 YYDKDF (reference sequence). Time point specified: pre-sensitization, week 0. Treatment given: therapeutic diphenylcyclopropenone sensitization with weekly scalp DPC. The authors extracted total RNA from unfractionated whole blood.

The chain carries TRBV15 and TRBJ1-6, with D possibly TRBD1 on 5 matching bases. The sequence came from a woman aged 18-29 years with alopecia areata. Some clones in this sample may be carry-over from other donors' samples. The source was whole blood, collected in connection with sensitization to the hapten diphenylcyclopropenone (DPC). The chain's CDR3 is CATSREGVGRSPLHF. For the CDR3, the DNA is TGTGCCACCAGCAGAGAAGGGGTAGGCAGGTCACCCCTCCACTTT.